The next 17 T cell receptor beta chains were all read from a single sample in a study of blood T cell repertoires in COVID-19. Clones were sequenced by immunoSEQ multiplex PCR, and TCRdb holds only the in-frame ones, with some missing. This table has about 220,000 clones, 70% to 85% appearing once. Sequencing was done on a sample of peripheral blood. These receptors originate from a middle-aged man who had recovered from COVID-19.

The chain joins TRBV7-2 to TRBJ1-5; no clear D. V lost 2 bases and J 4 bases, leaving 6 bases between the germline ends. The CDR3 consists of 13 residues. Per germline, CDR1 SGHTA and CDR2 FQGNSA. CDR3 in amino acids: CASSLFQNQPQHF. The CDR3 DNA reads TGTGCCAGCAGCTTATTTCAGAATCAGCCCCAGCATTTT.

The CDR3 DNA sequence: TGTGCCAGCAGCGTGGGCAGGGTTACCGAGCAGTACTTC. Residues: CASSVGRVTEQYF. J is TRBJ2-7 and V is TRBV9; possible D gene TRBD1, 5 bases. V lost 2 bases, J lost 6 bases, and 12 bases lay in between. CDR1 is SGDLS, CDR2 YYNGEE, per germline. This CDR3 spans 13 amino acids.

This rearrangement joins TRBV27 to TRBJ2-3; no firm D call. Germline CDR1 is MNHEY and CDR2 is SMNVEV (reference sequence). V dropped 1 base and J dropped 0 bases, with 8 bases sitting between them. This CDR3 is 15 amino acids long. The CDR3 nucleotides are TGTGCCAGCAGTTTATACGGCAGGAGCACAGATACGCAGTATTTT. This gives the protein CASSLYGRSTDTQYF.

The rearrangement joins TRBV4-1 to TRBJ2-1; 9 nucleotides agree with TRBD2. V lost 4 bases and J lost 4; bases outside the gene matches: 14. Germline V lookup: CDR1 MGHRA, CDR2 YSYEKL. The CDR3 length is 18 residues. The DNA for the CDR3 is TGCGCCAGCAGCCCAAGTGCGCTAGCGGGGAATATGTACAATGAGCAGTTCTTC. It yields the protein CASSPSALAGNMYNEQFF.

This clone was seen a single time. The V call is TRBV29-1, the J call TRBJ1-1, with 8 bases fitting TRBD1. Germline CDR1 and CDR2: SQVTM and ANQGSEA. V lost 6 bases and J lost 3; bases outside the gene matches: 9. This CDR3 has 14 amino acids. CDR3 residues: CSVRQGQVDTEAFF. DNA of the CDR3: TGCAGCGTCCGACAGGGGCAGGTGGACACTGAAGCTTTCTTT.

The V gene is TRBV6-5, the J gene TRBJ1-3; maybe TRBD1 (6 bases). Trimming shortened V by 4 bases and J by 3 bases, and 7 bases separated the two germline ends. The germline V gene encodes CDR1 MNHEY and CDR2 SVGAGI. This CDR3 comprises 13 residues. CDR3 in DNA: TGTGCCAGCAGTTTGGACAGTGGAAACACCATATATTTT. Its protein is CASSLDSGNTIYF.

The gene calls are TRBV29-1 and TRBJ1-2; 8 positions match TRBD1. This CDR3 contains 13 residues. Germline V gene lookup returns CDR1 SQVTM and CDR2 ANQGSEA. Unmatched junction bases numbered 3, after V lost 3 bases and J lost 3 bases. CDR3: CSVDPDRDYGYTF. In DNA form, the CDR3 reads TGCAGCGTTGACCCGGACAGGGACTATGGCTACACCTTC.

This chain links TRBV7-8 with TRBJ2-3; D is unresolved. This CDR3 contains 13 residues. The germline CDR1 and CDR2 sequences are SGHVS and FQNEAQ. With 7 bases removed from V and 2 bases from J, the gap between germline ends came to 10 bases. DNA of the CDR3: TGTGCCAGCATCCTCAGGTACACAGATACGCAGTATTTT. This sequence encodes CASILRYTDTQYF.

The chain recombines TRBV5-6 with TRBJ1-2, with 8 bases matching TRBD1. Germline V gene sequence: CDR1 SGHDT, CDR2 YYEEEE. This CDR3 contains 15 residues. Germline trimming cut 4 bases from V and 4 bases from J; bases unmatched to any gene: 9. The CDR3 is CASSPAGQGVYGYTF. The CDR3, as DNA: TGTGCCAGCAGCCCCGCAGGACAGGGCGTCTATGGCTACACCTTC.

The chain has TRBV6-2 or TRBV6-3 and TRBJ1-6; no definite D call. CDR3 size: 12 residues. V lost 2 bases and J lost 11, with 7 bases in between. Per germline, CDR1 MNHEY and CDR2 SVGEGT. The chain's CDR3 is CASSYPRAPLHF. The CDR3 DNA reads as TGTGCCAGCAGTTACCCGAGGGCACCCCTCCACTTT.

In DNA form, the CDR3 reads TGTGCCTGGAGAGACAAGCAGGGGGCGGGCACTGAAGCTTTCTTT. It is translated as CAWRDKQGAGTEAFF. V and J are TRBV30 and TRBJ1-1, with TRBD1 matching over 8 bases. V gave up 3 bases and J gave up 4 bases; unmatched junction bases: 10. The germline gives CDR1 GTSNPN, CDR2 SVGIG (reference sequence). The CDR3 loop spans 15 amino acids. Full variable domain (outside the CDR3, taken from reference TRBV30 and TRBJ1-1): SQTIHQWPATLVQPVGSPLSLECTVEGTSNPNLYWYRQAAGRGLQLLFYSVGIGQISSEVPQNLSASRPQDRQFILSSKKLLLSDSGFYLCAWRDKQGAGTEAFFGQGTRLTVV.

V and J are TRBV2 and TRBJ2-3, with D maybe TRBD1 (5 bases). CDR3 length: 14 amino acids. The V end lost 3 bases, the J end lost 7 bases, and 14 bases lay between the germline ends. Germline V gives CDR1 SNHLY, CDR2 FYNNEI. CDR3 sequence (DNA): TGTGCCAGCAGTGATTCCCAGGGTGAAAATACGCAGTATTTT. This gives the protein CASSDSQGENTQYF.

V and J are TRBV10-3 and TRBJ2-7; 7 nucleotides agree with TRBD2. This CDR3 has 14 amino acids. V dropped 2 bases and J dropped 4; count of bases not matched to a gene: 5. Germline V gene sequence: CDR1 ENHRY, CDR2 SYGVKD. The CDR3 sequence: CAISEPGLSYEQYF. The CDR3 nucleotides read TGTGCCATCAGTGAGCCGGGACTATCTTACGAGCAGTACTTC.

The CDR3 spells CASSFRGDYGYTF. In DNA form, the CDR3 reads TGTGCCAGCAGCTTCAGGGGGGACTATGGCTACACCTTC. V usage is TRBV5-5 and J usage is TRBJ1-2; 7 nucleotides line up with TRBD1. The CDR3 contains 13 residues. CDR1 and CDR2 from the germline V gene are SGHKS and YYEKEE (reference sequence). With V trimmed by 2 bases and J by 3 bases, 1 base remained unmatched.

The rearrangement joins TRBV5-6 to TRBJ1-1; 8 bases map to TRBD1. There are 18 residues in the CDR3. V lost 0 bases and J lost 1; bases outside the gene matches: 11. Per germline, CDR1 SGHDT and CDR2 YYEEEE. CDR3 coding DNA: TGTGCCAGCAGCTTGGTAGTGGACAGGGCGCTTGGGAACACTGAAGCTTTCTTT. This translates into CASSLVVDRALGNTEAFF.

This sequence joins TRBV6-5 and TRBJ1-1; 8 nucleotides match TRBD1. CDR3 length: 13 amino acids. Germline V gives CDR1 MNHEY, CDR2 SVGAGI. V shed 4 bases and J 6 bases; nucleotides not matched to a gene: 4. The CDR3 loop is CASSLQGGSEAFF. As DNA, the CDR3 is TGTGCCAGCAGTTTACAGGGGGGGTCTGAAGCTTTCTTT.

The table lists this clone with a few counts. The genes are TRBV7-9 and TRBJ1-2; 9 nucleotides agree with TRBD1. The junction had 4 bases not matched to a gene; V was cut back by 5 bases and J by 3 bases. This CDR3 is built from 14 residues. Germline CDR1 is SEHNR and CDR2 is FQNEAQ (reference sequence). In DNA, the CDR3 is TGTGCCAGCAGCGGAACAGGGGGCGACTATGGCTACACCTTC. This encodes CASSGTGGDYGYTF.